These 16 T cell receptor beta chains were sequenced from one sample in a study of long-term antiretroviral therapy in people with HIV (dated by TCRdb to 2022 to 2024). The immunoSEQ hsTCRB v3.0 assay was used at survey level resolution for TRB variable region sequencing. Held by TCRdb, this immuneACCESS table contains in-frame sequences only and omits some clones. Under half of the omission traces to an unresolved V gene where checked; the cause of the rest is unknown. The sample contains fewer than 20,000 clones, about four fifths of them found a single time. Of the sample, roughly an eighth falls within the top ten clones. The sample consisted of unsorted PBMCs, taken 0.3 years after starting antiretroviral therapy. These receptors were obtained from a woman in her fifties or sixties with HIV.

V is TRBV15 and J is TRBJ2-7, with TRBD1 matching over 11 bases. Germline CDR1 and CDR2: LNHNV and YYDKDF (reference sequence). This CDR3 contains 17 residues. The junction had 8 bases not matched to a gene; V was cut back by 2 bases and J by 2 bases. This chain's CDR3 is CATSRNLPGQGAYEQYF. As DNA, the CDR3 is TGTGCCACCAGCAGAAACCTTCCGGGACAGGGGGCCTACGAGCAGTACTTC.

This chain links TRBV27 with TRBJ2-2; maybe TRBD2 (6 bases). Trimming took off 3 bases at V and 6 bases at J, with 8 bases between the two ends. Germline CDR1 and CDR2: MNHEY and SMNVEV (reference sequence). This CDR3 region has 13 residues. In DNA, the CDR3 is TGTGCCAGCAGTTTTCCGGGAGCCGGGGAGCTGTTTTTT. Protein sequence: CASSFPGAGELFF.

V usage is TRBV5-8 and J usage is TRBJ2-7, with 12 positions matching TRBD1. The CDR3 consists of 16 residues. CDR1 is SGHTS, CDR2 YDEGEE, per germline. Unmatched junction bases numbered 7, after V lost 4 bases and J lost 2 bases. The CDR3 sequence is CASSVGQGAITYEQYF. The DNA for the CDR3 is TGTGCCAGCAGCGTGGGACAGGGGGCCATAACCTACGAGCAGTACTTC.

This sequence joins TRBV2 and TRBJ1-2, with 8 bases matching TRBD1. Unmatched junction bases numbered 9, after V lost 2 bases and J lost 1 base. This CDR3 contains 17 residues. Per germline, CDR1 SNHLY and CDR2 FYNNEI. The CDR3, as DNA: TGTGCCAGCAGTGAAAGCCCGAGGACAGGGATTAACTATGGCTACACCTTC. Translating gives CASSESPRTGINYGYTF.

Comment on this clone: One junction end disagrees with the germline gene, perhaps due to a read error. Additional DNA sequences in this sample encode the identical CDR3. CDR3 in DNA: TGTGCCAGCAGGGCCGGGACAGGGAATCAACCCCAGCATTTT. It codes for CASRAGTGNQPQHF. V and J are TRBV2 and TRBJ1-5; 9 nucleotides align to TRBD1. Germline V gene lookup returns CDR1 SNHLY and CDR2 FYNNEI. The CDR3 runs to 14 residues.

The chain joins TRBV6-1 to TRBJ1-3, with D uncertain. CDR1 is MNHNS, CDR2 SASEGT, per germline. The V end lost 8 bases, the J end lost 0 bases, and 8 bases lay between the germline ends. The CDR3 covers 13 residues. Here the CDR3 reads CASRTTSGNTIYF. Here the CDR3 DNA reads TGTGCCAGCCGGACGACCTCTGGAAACACCATATATTTT.

The chain links TRBV7-6 to TRBJ2-7; the match to TRBD1 covers 10 bases. V dropped 1 base and J dropped 3; count of bases not matched to a gene: 3. The CDR3 is made up of 15 amino acids. CDR1 is SGHVS, CDR2 FNYEAQ, per germline. This CDR3 is CASSLVGQGNYEQYF. CDR3 coding DNA: TGTGCCAGCAGCTTAGTGGGACAGGGGAACTACGAGCAGTACTTC.

V gene TRBV27 combines with J gene TRBJ1-2, with D tentatively TRBD1 (6 bases). Trimming took 2 bases from V and 1 from J, leaving 14 bases between them. The CDR3 has 16 residues. The V gene's germline CDR1 is MNHEY and CDR2 SMNVEV (reference sequence). Written as DNA, the CDR3 is TGTGCCAGCAGTTTAGGACAGAATGATTTTAACTATGGCTACACCTTC. Protein: CASSLGQNDFNYGYTF.

The J gene is TRBJ2-6, the V gene TRBV10-1; tentative D call: TRBD1 (5 bases). The CDR3 contains 16 residues. CDR1 and CDR2 (germline): WNHNN, SYGVQD (reference sequence). V lost 3 bases to trimming and J lost 0 bases, with 9 bases between them. CDR3 nucleotides: TGCGCCAGCAGTGACAGGGATTCCTCTGGGGCCAACGTCCTGACTTTC. Its translation: CASSDRDSSGANVLTF.

The chain links TRBV7-2 to TRBJ1-5, with D uncertain. The CDR3 consists of 14 residues. V gave up 3 bases and J gave up 0 bases, with 6 bases separating them. Germline CDR1 reads SGHTA; CDR2 reads FQGNSA. The CDR3 bases are TGTGCCAGCAGCTTCGCCGATAGCAATCAGCCCCAGCATTTT. Amino acid sequence: CASSFADSNQPQHF.

This clone rates as medium-sized. This chain joins TRBV2 and TRBJ2-1; 7 bases align to TRBD1. V gave up 2 bases and J gave up 3 bases; unmatched junction bases: 10. The length of the CDR3 is 17 residues. The germline V gene has CDR1 SNHLY and CDR2 FYNNEI. CDR3 in DNA: TGTGCCAGCAGTGAACCGATACAGGGGTCTAACTACAATGAGCAGTTCTTC. Its protein product is CASSEPIQGSNYNEQFF. The full variable domain, in which reference TRBV2 and TRBJ2-1 provide the parts outside the CDR3, is EPEVTQTPSHQVTQMGQEVILRCVPISNHLYFYWYRQILGQKVEFLVSFYNNEISEKSEIFDDQFSVERPDGSNFTLKIRSTKLEDSAMYFCASSEPIQGSNYNEQFFGPGTRLTVL.

Regarding this clone: Relative to the germline gene, one junction end is altered; a read error may explain this. J is TRBJ1-5 and V is TRBV11-2, with D uncertain. CDR3 length equals 15 residues. Per germline, CDR1 SGHAT and CDR2 FQNNGV. CDR3 sequence: CASRLDSYSNQPQHF. The CDR3, as DNA: TGTGCCAGCAGGTTAGATTCCTATAGCAATCAGCCCCAGCATTTT.

The chain carries TRBV9 and TRBJ2-2; TRBD2 might be the D (6 bases). V was clipped by 2 bases and J by 2 bases, with 10 bases between them. The CDR3 is 15 amino acids. CDR1 is SGDLS, CDR2 YYNGEE, per germline. This CDR3 reads CASSVTGVNTGELFF. The CDR3 DNA follows: TGTGCCAGCAGCGTGACGGGGGTTAACACCGGGGAGCTGTTTTTT. The complete variable domain, with remaining parts taken from reference TRBV9 and TRBJ2-2, reads DSGVTQTPKHLITATGQRVTLRCSPRSGDLSVYWYQQSLDQGLQFLIQYYNGEERAKGNILERFSAQQFPDLHSELNLSSLELGDSALYFCASSVTGVNTGELFFGEGSRLTVL.

J is TRBJ2-5 and V is TRBV5-4; 8 bases are a match to TRBD2. This CDR3 is 14 amino acids long. V lost 3 bases to trimming and J lost 1 base; unmatched junction nucleotides: 2. Germline V gene data show CDR1 as SGHNT and CDR2 as YYREEE (reference sequence). The CDR3 DNA reads as TGTGCCAGCAGCTCCCGGGGGGGCCAAGAGACCCAGTACTTC. Translating gives CASSSRGGQETQYF.

V is TRBV2 and J is TRBJ1-1; D gene uncertain. Germline V lookup: CDR1 SNHLY, CDR2 FYNNEI. Trimming took off 5 bases at V and 1 base at J, with 2 bases between the two ends. This CDR3 is 11 amino acids long. As DNA, the CDR3 is TGTGCCAGCAGTCAGAACACTGAAGCTTTCTTT. It yields the protein CASSQNTEAFF.

The chain joins TRBV7-2 to TRBJ2-3; D is perhaps TRBD2 (5 bases). The germline CDR1 and CDR2 sequences are SGHTA and FQGNSA. V was shortened by 1 base and J by 2 bases, with 13 bases between the two germline ends. The CDR3 contains 16 residues. CDR3 sequence (DNA): TGTGCCAGCAGCTTAGGGGCGGGTAGAATCACAGATACGCAGTATTTT. Amino acid sequence: CASSLGAGRITDTQYF. Using reference TRBV7-2 and TRBJ2-3 for the parts outside the CDR3, the full variable domain is GAGVSQSPSNKVTEKGKDVELRCDPISGHTALYWYRQSLGQGLEFLIYFQGNSAPDKSGLPSDRFSAERTGGSVSTLTIQRTQQEDSAVYLCASSLGAGRITDTQYFGPGTRLTVL.